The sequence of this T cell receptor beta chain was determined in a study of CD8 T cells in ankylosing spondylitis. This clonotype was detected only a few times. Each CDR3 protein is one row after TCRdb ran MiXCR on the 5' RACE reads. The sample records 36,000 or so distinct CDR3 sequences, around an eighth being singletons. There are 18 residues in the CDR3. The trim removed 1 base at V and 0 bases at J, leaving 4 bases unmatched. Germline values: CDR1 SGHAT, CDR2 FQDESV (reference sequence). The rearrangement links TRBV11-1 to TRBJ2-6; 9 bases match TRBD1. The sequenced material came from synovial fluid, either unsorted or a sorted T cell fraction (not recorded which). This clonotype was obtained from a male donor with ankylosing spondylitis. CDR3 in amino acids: CASSLVGTGFSGANVLTF. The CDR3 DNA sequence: TGTGCCAGCAGCTTAGTTGGGACAGGGTTCTCTGGGGCCAACGTCCTGACTTTC.